This T cell receptor (beta chain) was obtained from a study of T cells expressing NK-cell markers. One entry per CDR3 protein, without DNA, is what TCRdb gives after re-calling the 5' RACE reads. In all, the sample yields about 430,000 distinct CDR3 sequences. CDR3 length: 20 amino acids. CDR1 and CDR2 (germline): MDHEN, SYDVKM. The chain combines TRBV28 with TRBJ2-5; with no DNA, the TCRdb D assignment of TRBD2 cannot be verified. The sequenced sample consisted of blood T cells: a sorted CD56 or NKG2C T cell subset, CD4+ or CD8+ T cells, or bulk PBMC T cells (not recorded which). The sequence came from a woman between 50 and 59 years old in good health. The CDR3 loop reads CASSSVIPGLAGAYQETQYF. Complete variable domain (other parts from reference TRBV28 and TRBJ2-5): DVKVTQSSRYLVKRTGEKVFLECVQDMDHENMFWYRQDPGLGLRLIYFSYDVKMKEKGDIPEGYSVSREKKERFSLILESASTNQTSMYLCASSSVIPGLAGAYQETQYFGPGTRLLVL.